This TCR beta chain appears in the sequencing data of a study of cytomegalovirus exposure and HLA in healthy donors. Study findings and constraints: Cytomegalovirus-associated TCR beta chains were listed, numbering roughly 150. In a later analysis, TCR beta V- and J-gene trimming was associated with a missense DCLRE1C variant. A previous analysis found most TCR beta V segments productive roughly 87% or roughly 30% of the time.

In the PCR, 60 Vbeta and 13 Jbeta primers were used. Methods used by the authors: Unique TCR beta chains totaled roughly 80 million in a later count, with about 11 million of them shared. Some clones are missing from TCRdb's copy, which holds only in-frame ones; the method was immunoSEQ multiplex PCR. V and J calls and clone size are given by that table; D and trimming were obtained from the DNA. The sample shows fewer than 250,000 clones, around 73% of them seen only once. J gave up 1 base and V 0 bases, and 7 bases lay outside the gene matches. The CDR3 covers 18 residues. The germline V gene encodes CDR1 LGHNA and CDR2 YSLEER. About this clone: Antigen specificity is unknown.

This receptor was taken from a woman aged 25-40 years in good health and CMV-seropositive. The sample was PBMCs. This chain uses TRBV4-3 with TRBJ1-2; 11 nucleotides line up with TRBD1. CDR3 protein: CASSQDWGQGGYNYGYTF. CDR3 DNA sequence: TGCGCCAGCAGCCAAGATTGGGGACAGGGGGGATATAACTATGGCTACACCTTC.